Only a few counts were recorded for the clone carrying this TCR beta chain. Its antigen is not identified. Using immunoSEQ multiplex PCR, the repertoire was profiled, and TCRdb retains in-frame clones only, with some absent. Of 75,000 to 80,000 clones listed, around 90% are singletons. These data originate in a study of T cells in localized non-small cell lung cancer. Overall study results and limits: Sequencing was limited to one tumor region, leaving the possibility of heterogeneity open. Median roughly 57 top-100 tumor clones were shared with paired adjacent lung. The study found T cell clonality highest in uninvolved adjacent lung, above tumor.

The receptor's source is a woman aged 35 to 69 with stage I squamous cell lung carcinoma. Sequences were derived from peripheral blood, sampled before any cancer treatment.

The CDR3: CASSEPDRGGYGYTF. The CDR3 nucleotides read TGTGCCAGCAGTGAACCGGACAGGGGTGGATATGGCTACACCTTC. This chain joins TRBV25-1 and TRBJ1-2; TRBD1 aligns across 9 bases. Unmatched junction bases numbered 6, after V lost 2 bases and J lost 5 bases. This CDR3 is built from 15 residues. Germline V gene data show CDR1 as MGHDK and CDR2 as SYGVNS.